This T cell receptor (beta chain) appears in the sequencing data of a study of T cell responses to AZD1222 COVID-19 vaccine. Study-wide findings and caveats: At baseline, seropositivity was found in only 5 to 7 AZD1222 recipients. Clonal diversity was possibly underestimated, and white British individuals and females predominated among donors. Sampling captured repertoires only after the peak T cell response. The span of vaccine-associated CD4 TCRs extended across spike, with dominance at 160-218 and 743-854.

This CDR3 has 15 residues. Per germline, CDR1 DFQATT and CDR2 SNEGSKA (reference sequence). V was shortened by 3 bases and J by 2 bases, with 13 bases between the two germline ends. Measured with immunoSEQ multiplex PCR; TCRdb has only the in-frame clones, and not every one. Here the sample spans about 74,000 clones, 80% to 90% being singletons. Comments on this clone: Its antigen is still unknown.

The sequences come from peripheral blood, collected on day 0 of AZD1222 vaccination. The TCR was taken from an adult in good health. V is TRBV20-1 and J is TRBJ2-2, with D possibly TRBD1 on 7 matching bases. CDR3 sequence (DNA): TGCAGTGCTAGTCAGGGGGGCGTCAACACCGGGGAGCTGTTTTTT. Encoded protein: CSASQGGVNTGELFF.